This entry lists 5 T cell receptor beta chains sequenced from one sample in a study of T cell responses to AZD1222 COVID-19 vaccine (dated by TCRdb to the early 2020s). Library construction relied on the immunoSEQ multiplex PCR assay. Entries here come from immuneACCESS through TCRdb and include only in-frame sequences with V and J called. Some clones fail to appear in such tables; in the studies checked, an unresolved V gene covers under half of the shortfall, and the cause of the remainder is unknown. This sample lists about 160,000 clones; 90% to 95% were detected once. The ten largest clones take up less than 4.5% of the sample. This sample's time point label indicates: baseline before first vaccination. The treatment or condition label of this sample denotes: meningococcal conjugate vaccine given as trial control. The sample consisted of peripheral blood, taken on day 0 of MenACWY control vaccination. Receptors were obtained from an adult in good health.

The CDR3 bases are TGCGCCAGCAGCTTGGGACAGGGGGCGATTCCCTCCTACGAGCAGTACTTC. The encoded protein is CASSLGQGAIPSYEQYF. The J gene is TRBJ2-7, the V gene TRBV5-1; TRBD1 agrees at 10 bases. Trimming removed 0 bases from V and 0 bases from J; junction bases left unmatched: 6. The CDR3 has 17 amino acids. Per the germline V gene, CDR1 is SGHRS and CDR2 is YFSETQ.

V usage is TRBV24-1 and J usage is TRBJ2-7, with D hard to call. Trimming removed 7 bases at V and 1 base at J, with 7 bases between. The CDR3 totals 12 residues. Germline CDR1 KGHDR, CDR2 SFDVKD. The CDR3 loop is CATRGNSYEQYF. In DNA form, the CDR3 reads TGTGCCACCAGGGGCAATTCCTACGAGCAGTACTTC.

The chain couples TRBV5-6 to TRBJ1-3, with D unresolved. Germline values: CDR1 SGHDT, CDR2 YYEEEE. The CDR3 covers 16 residues. Trimming removed 1 base at V and 0 bases at J, with 11 bases between. CDR3 DNA: TGTGCCAGCAGCTTGAGTCTGAAGGGCTCTGGAAACACCATATATTTT. It is translated as CASSLSLKGSGNTIYF.

The rearrangement joins TRBV27 to TRBJ1-5; D possibly corresponds to TRBD1 (5 bases). Germline V CDR1 and CDR2: MNHEY, SMNVEV (reference sequence). The CDR3 runs 16 residues. The V and J ends lost 0 bases and 15 bases respectively, with 24 bases between them. CDR3 protein: CASSLSSQGSKGARHF. The CDR3 DNA reads as TGTGCCAGCAGTTTATCCTCGCAAGGGTCGAAAGGGGCTCGGCATTTT.

The rearrangement uses TRBV5-4 and TRBJ1-1; D possibly corresponds to TRBD1 (5 bases). The CDR3 runs 14 residues. CDR1 is SGHNT, CDR2 YYREEE, per germline (reference sequence). The V end was cut by 0 bases, the J end by 5 bases, with 11 bases between. The CDR3: CASSLAGVRTEAFF. CDR3 nucleotides: TGTGCCAGCAGCTTGGCGGGGGTGCGGACTGAAGCTTTCTTT.